The 6 T cell receptor beta chains below all came from one sample that was sequenced in a study of blood T cell repertoires in COVID-19. Data came from immunoSEQ multiplex PCR; TCRdb stores just in-frame clones and leaves some out. The sample has approximately 44,000 clones, approximately 90% seen once. Source material: peripheral blood. These receptor sequences come from a man between 60 and 70 years old with acute or convalescent COVID-19.

Concerning this clone itself: The junction differs from germline at one of its ends, possibly a read error. This chain uses TRBV7-2 with TRBJ1-1; weak D call: TRBD1 (5 bases). The CDR3 is 12 amino acids. From germline, CDR1 is SGHTA and CDR2 FQGNSA. Written as DNA, the CDR3 is TGTGCCAGCAGCCTAGCGGCAGGGGAAGCTTTCTTT. Protein product: CASSLAAGEAFF. The full variable domain, with the rest looked up from reference TRBV7-2 and TRBJ1-1, is GAGVSQSPSNKVTEKGKDVELRCDPISGHTALYWYRQSLGQGLEFLIYFQGNSAPDKSGLPSDRFSAERTGGSVSTLTIQRTQQEDSAVYLCASSLAAGEAFFGQGTRLTVV.

The rearrangement joins TRBV5-5 to TRBJ1-1; D may be TRBD1 (6 bases). This CDR3 comprises 14 residues. Trimming removed 3 bases at V and 2 bases at J, with 11 bases between. Germline V lookup: CDR1 SGHKS, CDR2 YYEKEE (reference sequence). The CDR3 nucleotides are TGTGCCAGCAGCTCGATACAGGGTAACACTGAAGCTTTCTTT. The encoded protein is CASSSIQGNTEAFF.

V and J are TRBV18 and TRBJ1-1, with 7 nucleotides matching TRBD1. V gave up 2 bases and J gave up 1 base; unmatched junction bases: 4. The CDR3 loop spans 15 amino acids. Per germline, CDR1 KGHSH and CDR2 LQKENI. The CDR3 loop reads CASSPKQGRNTEAFF. The CDR3 region has the DNA TGTGCCAGCTCACCAAAACAGGGGAGGAACACTGAAGCTTTCTTT. The full variable domain, rest sourced from reference TRBV18 and TRBJ1-1, is NAGVMQNPRHLVRRRGQEARLRCSPMKGHSHVYWYRQLPEEGLKFMVYLQKENIIDESGMPKERFSAEFPKEGPSILRIQQVVRGDSAAYFCASSPKQGRNTEAFFGQGTRLTVV.

In its sample, this clone was seen once. The chain joins TRBV14 to TRBJ1-5, with 9 bases lining up with TRBD1. Looked up from germline, CDR1 is SGHDN and CDR2 is FVKESK. Unmatched junction bases numbered 15, after V lost 6 bases and J lost 9 bases. CDR3 length: 16 residues. The CDR3 loop is CASSRYRGPCGGPQHF. Written as DNA, the CDR3 is TGTGCCAGCAGTCGATACAGGGGGCCCTGCGGCGGGCCCCAGCATTTT.

The V gene is TRBV3-1 (or the pseudogene TRBV3-2), the J gene TRBJ2-1; 10 bases fit TRBD2. V lost 1 base to trimming and J lost 4 bases; unmatched junction nucleotides: 13. The CDR3 extends over 19 amino acids. Germline V gene sequence: CDR1 LGHDT, CDR2 YNNKEL (reference sequence). The CDR3 DNA reads as TGTGCCAGCAGCCAAGCCAATCTAGCGGGGGCCCAAGATTACAATGAGCAGTTCTTC. It translates to CASSQANLAGAQDYNEQFF.

CDR3 nucleotide sequence: TGTGCCAGCAGTCCCGGACAGGGCTTATATGGCTACACCTTC. Translating it yields CASSPGQGLYGYTF. The chain recombines TRBV2 with TRBJ1-2; TRBD1 aligns across 8 bases. The junction had 7 bases not matched to a gene; V was cut back by 5 bases and J by 5 bases. Per germline, CDR1 SNHLY and CDR2 FYNNEI. There are 14 residues in the CDR3. Full variable domain (remainder filled in from reference TRBV2 and TRBJ1-2): EPEVTQTPSHQVTQMGQEVILRCVPISNHLYFYWYRQILGQKVEFLVSFYNNEISEKSEIFDDQFSVERPDGSNFTLKIRSTKLEDSAMYFCASSPGQGLYGYTFGSGTRLTVV.